This paragraph covers one T cell receptor beta chain sequence. As yet, its antigen is unknown. The V gene's germline CDR1 is SGHDN and CDR2 FVKESK. The CDR3 sequence is 13 residues long. Trimming removed 2 bases from V and 0 bases from J, with 2 bases in between. Sequenced by immunoSEQ multiplex PCR; TCRdb stores in-frame clones only, minus some. Altogether about 15,000 clones are present, 65% to 75% being singletons, with the ten largest covering roughly 24%. This entry belongs to a study of vaccination effects on CD4 cells after COVID-19. CD4+ T cells specific for antigen were expanded with viral peptide pools by the ViraFEST assay before sequencing. Isolating CD4+ T cells followed 9 to 10 days of culture. Two doses of either BNT162b2 or mRNA-1273 were given to each participant. With approximately 9.8 ug/ml peptides and 9 to 10 IU/ml IL-2, a few million PBMC per well were cultured. The study, taken as a whole, reports: Marked clonal contraction was seen late after vaccination (in both infection- and vaccine-induced clones).

The chain couples TRBV14 to TRBJ1-3; D gene unclear. The TCR sequence derives from a human donor who received a COVID-19 vaccine. Sequencing was performed on CD4+ T cells from PBMCs cultured with HCoV-NL63 spike peptides, taken after COVID-19 vaccination. CDR3 amino acids: CASSQNSGNTIYF. For the CDR3, the DNA is TGTGCCAGCAGCCAAAACTCTGGAAACACCATATATTTT.